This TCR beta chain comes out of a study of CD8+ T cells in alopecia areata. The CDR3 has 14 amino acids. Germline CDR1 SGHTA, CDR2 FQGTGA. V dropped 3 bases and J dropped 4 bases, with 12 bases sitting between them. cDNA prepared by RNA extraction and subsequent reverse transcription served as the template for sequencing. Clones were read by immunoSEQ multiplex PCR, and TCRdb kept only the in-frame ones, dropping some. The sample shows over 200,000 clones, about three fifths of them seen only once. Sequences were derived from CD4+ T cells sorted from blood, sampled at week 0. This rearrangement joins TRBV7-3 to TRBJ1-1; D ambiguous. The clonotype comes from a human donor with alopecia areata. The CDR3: CASSFTAGSTEAFF. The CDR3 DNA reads TGTGCCAGCAGCTTTACCGCGGGGTCCACTGAAGCTTTCTTT.